This T cell receptor (beta chain) comes out of a study of shared clonotypes between healthy human individuals. Study observations and caveats: Naive CD4 clonotypes overlapped across several donors at approximately 5.5%.

Assay execution proceeded at the deep level. Researchers divided each subset's genomic DNA evenly across several immunoSEQ plates. Generated by immunoSEQ multiplex PCR, the TCRdb table keeps only in-frame clones and is missing some. The sample contains 2 million or so clones, 90% to 95% of which appear only once. Regarding this clone: What it binds is not known. Given a much more abundant clone one base away, this may be a read error.

This CDR3 spans 12 amino acids. Germline V lookup: CDR1 SQVTM, CDR2 ANQGSEA. The TCR originated in a man younger than 35 in good health. This sequence joins TRBV29-1 and TRBJ2-7, with D hard to call. Sequencing was performed on naive CD4+ T cells sorted from blood. Subset here: CD45RA+ positively selected. This CDR3 is CNASVSSYEQYF. The CDR3 bases are TGCAACGCCAGTGTTAGCTCCTACGAGCAGTACTTC.